Listed here is a single T cell receptor (beta chain). Its antigen is still unknown. The CDR3 has 15 residues. V lost 2 bases and J 4 bases, leaving 11 bases between the germline ends. CDR1 is LNHDA, CDR2 SQIVND, per germline (reference sequence). Treatment described: 15 Gy SBRT to primary tumor, nephrectomy 4 weeks later. The data derive from a study of radiation and T cells in renal cell carcinoma. The study, taken as a whole, reports: From baseline, blood top tumor clonotypes peaked at 2 weeks post-radiation.

Here immunoSEQ multiplex PCR was the method, and the copy in TCRdb shows in-frame clones only, minus some. The sample lists nearly 20,000 clones; roughly 64% were seen once. The sequencing here drew on tumor tissue, taken from a patient whose treatment included radiotherapy and nephrectomy. The sequence came from a woman aged 65 to 85 with renal cell carcinoma. The chain employs TRBV19 and TRBJ2-2; D tentatively reads TRBD1 or TRBD2 (6 bases each). CDR3 region: CASSIIGGSTGELFF. Here the CDR3 DNA reads TGTGCCAGTAGTATAATAGGGGGGTCCACCGGGGAGCTGTTTTTT. Filled out from reference TRBV19 and TRBJ2-2, the complete variable domain reads DGGITQSPKYLFRKEGQNVTLSCEQNLNHDAMYWYRQDPGQGLRLIYYSQIVNDFQKGDIAEGYSVSREKKESFPLTVTSAQKNPTAFYLCASSIIGGSTGELFFGEGSRLTVL.